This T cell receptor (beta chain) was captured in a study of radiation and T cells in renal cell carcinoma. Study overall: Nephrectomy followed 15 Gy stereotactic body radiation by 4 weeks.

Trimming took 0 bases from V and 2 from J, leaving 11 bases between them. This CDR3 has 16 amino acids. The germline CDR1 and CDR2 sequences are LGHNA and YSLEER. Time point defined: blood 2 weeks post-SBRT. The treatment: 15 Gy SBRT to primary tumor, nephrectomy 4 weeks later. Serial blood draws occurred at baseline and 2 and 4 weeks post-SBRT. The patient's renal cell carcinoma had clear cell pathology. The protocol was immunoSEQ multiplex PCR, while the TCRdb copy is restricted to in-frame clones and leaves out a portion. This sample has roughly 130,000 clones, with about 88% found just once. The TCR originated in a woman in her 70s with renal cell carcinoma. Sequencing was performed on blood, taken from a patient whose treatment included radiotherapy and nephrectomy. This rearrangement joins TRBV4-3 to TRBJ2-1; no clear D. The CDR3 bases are TGCGCCAGCAGCCAAGATTTCCTAGACACCTACAATGAGCAGTTCTTC. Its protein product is CASSQDFLDTYNEQFF.